The clone carrying this T cell receptor (beta chain) occurred many times. The data stem from a study of response to subunit inactivated influenza vaccine. Each CDR3 protein gets one entry after TCRdb re-called the RT-PCR reads with MiXCR. This sample has fewer than 600,000 distinct CDR3 sequences, with approximately 7.7% found just once. The CDR3 extends over 15 amino acids. V lost 8 bases to trimming and J lost 6 bases, with 20 bases between them. V usage is TRBV12-3 or TRBV12-4 and J usage is TRBJ1-5; D may be TRBD1 (5 bases). The TCR was taken from a man between 50 and 69 years old who received an inactivated influenza vaccine. The material sequenced was PBMCs from blood, taken less than 25 months after vaccination. The CDR3 DNA reads as TGTGCCAGCTCCCTTGAGGGGCAGGGAGGTCAGCCCCAGCATTTT. The encoded protein is CASSLEGQGGQPQHF.